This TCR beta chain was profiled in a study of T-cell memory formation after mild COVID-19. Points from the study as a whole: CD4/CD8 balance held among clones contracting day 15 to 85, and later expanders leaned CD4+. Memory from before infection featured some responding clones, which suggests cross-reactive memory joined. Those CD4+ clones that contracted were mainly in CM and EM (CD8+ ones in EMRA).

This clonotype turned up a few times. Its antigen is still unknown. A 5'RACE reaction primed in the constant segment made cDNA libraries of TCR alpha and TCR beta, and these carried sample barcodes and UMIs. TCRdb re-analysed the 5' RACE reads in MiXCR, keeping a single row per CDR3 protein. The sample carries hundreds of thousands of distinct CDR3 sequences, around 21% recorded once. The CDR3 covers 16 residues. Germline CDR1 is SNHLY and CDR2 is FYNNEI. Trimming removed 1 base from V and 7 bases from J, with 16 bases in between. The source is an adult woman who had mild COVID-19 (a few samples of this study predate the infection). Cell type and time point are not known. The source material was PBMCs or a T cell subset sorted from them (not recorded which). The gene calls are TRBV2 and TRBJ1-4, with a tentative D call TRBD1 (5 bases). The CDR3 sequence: CASSEGGVRVGEKLFF. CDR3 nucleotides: TGTGCCAGCAGTGAAGGAGGGGTCAGGGTTGGTGAAAAACTGTTTTTT.